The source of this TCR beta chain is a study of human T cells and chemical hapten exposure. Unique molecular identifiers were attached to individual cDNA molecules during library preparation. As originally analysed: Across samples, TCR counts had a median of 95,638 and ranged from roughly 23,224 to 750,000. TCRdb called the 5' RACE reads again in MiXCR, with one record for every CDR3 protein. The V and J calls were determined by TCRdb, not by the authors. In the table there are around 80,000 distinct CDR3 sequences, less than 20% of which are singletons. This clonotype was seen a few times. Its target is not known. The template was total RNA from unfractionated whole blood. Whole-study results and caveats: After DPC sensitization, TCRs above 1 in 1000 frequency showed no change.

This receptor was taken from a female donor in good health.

The CDR3 region has the DNA TGTGCCAGCAGTAACAGGGGGTTGAGTGAAAAACTGTTTTTT. This codes for CASSNRGLSEKLFF. The chain carries TRBV28 and TRBJ1-4, with TRBD1 identical over 8 bases. The CDR3 is 14 amino acids. Trimming removed 5 bases from V and 7 bases from J; junction bases left unmatched: 6. Germline assignment: CDR1 MDHEN and CDR2 SYDVKM.